This T cell receptor beta chain was recovered during a study of cytomegalovirus exposure and HLA in healthy donors. Broader study findings: Associated with HLA alleles at 0.05 false discovery rate in a later analysis were over 15,000 TCR beta sequences. Solely CMV serostatus was available to characterize immune exposure. Fewer N-insertions (relative to the roughly 660-donor mean) were reportedly seen in an Asian-associated ancestry cluster in a later analysis.

PCR primers comprised 60 Vbeta and 13 Jbeta primers. The assay was immunoSEQ multiplex PCR, and TCRdb's table has in-frame clones only and misses some. The sample records about 160,000 clones, roughly three quarters being singletons. This clone was seen a handful of times. The antigen is not known. There are 14 residues in the CDR3. J lost 4 bases, V lost 4 bases, and 6 bases had no gene match. From germline, CDR1 is SGHAT and CDR2 FQNNGV. The receptor was isolated from a man aged 60-69 years in good health and CMV-seronegative. Sequenced sample: PBMCs. The chain recombines TRBV11-2 with TRBJ1-1, with TRBD1 identical over 7 bases. CDR3 amino acids: CASSYSQGSTEAFF. For the CDR3, the DNA is TGTGCCAGCAGCTATTCACAGGGGTCCACTGAAGCTTTCTTT.